This T cell receptor beta chain was sequenced during a study of beta chain features in type 1 diabetes. Study-level results: When Type 1 diabetes patients were examined, their TCRB CDR3s proved moderately but significantly shorter in all four CD4+ subsets.

Sequenced material consisted of expressed TCRB transcripts (all of the isolated RNA was reverse transcribed). Some 3.4 million reads were obtained on average from naive, central memory and regulatory T cell samples. TCRdb's copy holds only in-frame clones and misses some; the assay was immunoSEQ multiplex PCR. Here the sample spans some 400,000 clones, over 12% being singletons. This CDR3 spans 15 amino acids. The germline V gene has CDR1 SQVTM and CDR2 ANQGSEA. Between the trimmed V and J ends, which lost 4 bases and 3 bases, there was a span of 15 bases. Sampling consisted of one heparinised blood draw per donor, averaging approximately 120 mL. Based on CD45RO/CCR7/CD25/CD127/CD95/CD27, CD4+ regulatory, stem cell-like memory, naive and central memory cells were sorted. Concerning this clone: Antigen unknown.

This sequence was found in a woman between 18 and 29 years old in good health. The chain carries TRBV29-1 and TRBJ1-4; perhaps TRBD1 as D (5 bases). Sequencing was carried out using naive CD4+ T cells from blood. CDR3 bases: TGCAGCGTTGTGGGCCTCGGGGGGTCTAATGAAAAACTGTTTTTT. This gives the protein CSVVGLGGSNEKLFF.